This T cell receptor beta chain was observed in a study of long-term antiretroviral therapy in people with HIV (dated by TCRdb to 2021 to 2024). For context, the study as a whole: The earliest samples were collected approximately a decade before the 2015 WHO recommendation for immediate ART, a period when ART was typically delayed until CD4 counts fell. A retrospective serial study tested whether ART initiation and durable HIV suppression were associated with changes in peripheral blood TRB repertoire composition and diversity. A total of around 190 cryopreserved PBMC samples came from approximately 30 adults with confirmed HIV infection and were collected serially over a mean of roughly 6 years (range 1-12). Of the approximately 30 participants with HIV, ten to eleven were female. Test extractions of a monoclonal T-cell line alongside approximately 34 polyclonal samples showed no cross-contamination during QIAcube processing.

As regards this clone: No antigen is known for it. Per-base qualities were not stored, and no clone one base away is much larger.

The paper's findings and limits, for the study overall: Because cell numbers in pre-ART samples were limited, unsorted PBMC were profiled instead of sorted CD4+ and CD8+ T cells. CDR3 length ranges in HIV repertoires were narrower than in controls, and network structure suggested an antigen-experienced repertoire with only a slight naive shift after ART. Inferences about post-ART repertoire changes were limited because no data were available on ART adherence, viral resistance or therapy changes. Because PBMC availability was limited, only the TCR beta chain was sequenced, with no alpha chain pairing. A significant increase in TRB diversity was found to be associated with ART initiation, although TRB diversity was observed to remain significantly below that of transplant donor controls even after long-term ART. The repertoire was dominated across all time points by expanded TRB clones identified before ART initiation, although this dominance was seen to fluctuate and to decrease in many PLHIV after ART. Samples dated from the mid-2000s to the late 2010s, and the ART regimens used may be less effective than current ones.

The immunoSEQ hsTCRB v3.0 assay was used at survey level resolution to sequence the TRB variable region. A depth of roughly 35,000-55,000 T-cell genomes per sample was targeted for TRB sequencing. Pooled TRB libraries were sequenced on an Illumina MiSeq with a v3 150-cycle kit. Processing in the source paper ran as follows. Repertoire analysis ran in R within a reproducible Nextflow workflow covering QC, data transformation and analysis. LymphoSeq2, an R package for AIRR-Seq data exploration, was used to implement custom analyses. After excluding several samples that yielded fewer than 5000 total TRB sequences, some 180 HIV repertoires remained for analysis. Among the 190 or so HIV repertoires that were kept, some 60 were collected before ART initiation and roughly 130 were collected after ART initiation. Repertoires were downsampled to 5000 TRB nucleotide sequences, with summary statistics averaged over 100 downsampling iterations. Only TRB sequences with CDR3 regions of at least seven amino acids were retained for analysis. Diversity was measured with a Shannon entropy-derived clonality score and the Gini coefficient. In the repertoire networks, any two of the top 5000 CDR3 amino acid sequences were linked whenever the two sequences differed by an edit distance of one. GLIPH2 predicted antigen specificity groups and MHC restriction for TRB CDR3 amino acid sequences. CDR3 amino acid sequences were matched against VDJdb and McPAS-TCR to flag known CMV, EBV, HIV or tissue antigen associations. Pre-ART, post-ART and control groups were compared with Wilcoxon signed-rank tests and Holm-Bonferroni correction. As stored in TCRdb, this immuneACCESS dataset retains in-frame rearrangements with V and J assigned. A fraction of the clones does not appear; measured against another copy, unresolved V genes explain less than half of the discrepancy, and the remainder lacks a known reason. V and J calls plus clone size are reproduced from that table; the DNA served to infer D and trimming. This sample gives some 20,000 clones in total; under 90% of them show up just once. Over 8.5% of the sample comes from the top ten.

The germline V gene provides CDR1 MDHEN and CDR2 SYDVKM. A distance of 24 bases separates the germline ends of V and J, which lose 9 bases and 7 bases respectively. The CDR3, cysteine through phenylalanine, is 15 amino acids long. The CDR3 DNA has 45 bases and is translated from base 1. Inclusion was restricted to participants for whom at least one PBMC sample before ART initiation and at least two post-ART samples were available. All participants with HIV were treated in the United States of America. Before DNA extraction, cryopreserved samples containing about 0.9-10 million PBMC were thawed and washed. At the time of the earliest PBMC sample, participants with HIV were aged between about 23 and 55 years. Each participant contributed PBMC samples from 1-4 timepoints before ART initiation and 2-8 timepoints after ART initiation, with a median of 7 samples. Serial HIV viral load, CD4+ T-cell count, ART history and demographic data were obtained for every participant. Genomic DNA was extracted from unsorted PBMC with a Qiagen kit on a QIAcube, with processing performed in batches of 12 samples.

The source was unsorted PBMCs, collected less than 2.5 years after starting antiretroviral therapy. The receptor was derived from a man aged 35 to 55 with HIV. Rearrangement joined TRBV28 to TRBJ1-2; TRBD1 is a weak D gene call, 6 bases matching. The CDR3 loop reads CASSPQGIVLSGYTF. The sequenced DNA: TGTGCCAGTAGCCCACAGGGTATAGTACTGAGTGGCTACACCTTC.